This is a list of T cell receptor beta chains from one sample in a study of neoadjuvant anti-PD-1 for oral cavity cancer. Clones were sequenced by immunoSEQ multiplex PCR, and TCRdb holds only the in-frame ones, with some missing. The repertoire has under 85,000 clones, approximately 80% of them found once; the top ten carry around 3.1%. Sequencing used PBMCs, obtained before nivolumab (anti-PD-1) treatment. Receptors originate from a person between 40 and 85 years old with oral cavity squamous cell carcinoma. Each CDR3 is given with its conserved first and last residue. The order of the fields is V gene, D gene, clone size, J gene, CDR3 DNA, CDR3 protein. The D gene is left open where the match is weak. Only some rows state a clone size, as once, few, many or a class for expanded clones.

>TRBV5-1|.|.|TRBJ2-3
TGCGCCAGCAGCTTCCAGGGGGGGTTTACCACAGATACGCAGTATTTT
CASSFQGGFTTDTQYF
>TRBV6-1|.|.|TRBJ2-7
TGTGCCAGCAGTGAAGCGTATGGGGGCGTACCAAGCTACGAGCAGTACTTC
CASSEAYGGVPSYEQYF
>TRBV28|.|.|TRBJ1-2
TGTGCCAGCAGGGTGGCGAGTGGCTACACCTTC
CASRVASGYTF
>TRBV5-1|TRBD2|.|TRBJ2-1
TGCGCCAGCAGGCCCGGGACTAGCAATGAGCAGTTCTTC
CASRPGTSNEQFF
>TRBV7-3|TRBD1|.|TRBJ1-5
TGTGCCAGCAGCTTAGGATCGTCGGAGACAGGGAAGCCGAATCAGCCCCAGCATTTT
CASSLGSSETGKPNQPQHF
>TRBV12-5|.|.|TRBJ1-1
TGTGCTAGTGGCCCATCGGGACAAGGAAGGACTGAAGCTTTCTTT
CASGPSGQGRTEAFF
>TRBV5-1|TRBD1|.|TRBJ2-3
TGCGCCAGCAGCTCCGGGACAGGGGGCACAGATACGCAGTATTTT
CASSSGTGGTDTQYF
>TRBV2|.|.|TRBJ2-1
TGTGCCAGCAGTGTTAGGGGGAGCGAAACCTACAATGAGCAGTTCTTC
CASSVRGSETYNEQFF
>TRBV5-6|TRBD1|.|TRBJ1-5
TGTGCCAGCAGCTTAGGAGCGACAGGGAAGGTTTCCAATCAGCCCCAGCATTTT
CASSLGATGKVSNQPQHF
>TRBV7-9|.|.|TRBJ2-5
TGTGCCAGCAGCGGAGCAGGGGTGCCGGGTCAAGAGACCCAGTACTTC
CASSGAGVPGQETQYF
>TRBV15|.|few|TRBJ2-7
TGTGCCACCAGCGGTCGCGGCGGGACAAGCAACGAGCAGTACTTC
CATSGRGGTSNEQYF
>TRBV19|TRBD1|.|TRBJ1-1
TGTGCCAGTAGTAGGACAGGGGTCAACACTGAAGCTTTCTTT
CASSRTGVNTEAFF
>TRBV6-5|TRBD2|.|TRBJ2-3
TGTGCCAGCAGTTACCAGAGCGGGATCCCAGATACGCAGTATTTT
CASSYQSGIPDTQYF
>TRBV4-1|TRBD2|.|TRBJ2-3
TGCGCCAGCAGCCATCCGGGACTAGCGGGAGGCCTCTTTGGCACAGATACGCAGTATTTT
CASSHPGLAGGLFGTDTQYF
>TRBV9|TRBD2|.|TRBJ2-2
TGTGCCAGCAGCGTAGTCCCGGGACTAGCGGGGGGCGGGGAGCTGTTTTTT
CASSVVPGLAGGGELFF
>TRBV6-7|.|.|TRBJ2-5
TGTGCCAGCAGGAGTGCCAAGCAAGAGACCCAGTACTTC
CASRSAKQETQYF
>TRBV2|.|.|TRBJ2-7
TGTGCCAGCAGTGAAGCTAGGGGTGGGGTAGGGGAGCAGTACTTC
CASSEARGGVGEQYF
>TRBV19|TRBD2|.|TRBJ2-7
TGTGCCAGTAGTACCCCAACGGGCGGGAGGTCCTACGAGCAGTACTTC
CASSTPTGGRSYEQYF
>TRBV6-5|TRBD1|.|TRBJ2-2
TGTGCCAGCCGGACAGGGCCGAACACCGGGGAGCTGTTTTTT
CASRTGPNTGELFF
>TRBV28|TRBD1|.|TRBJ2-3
TGTGCCAGCAGTTTGAGGGGGCGCGGAGATACGCAGTATTTT
CASSLRGRGDTQYF
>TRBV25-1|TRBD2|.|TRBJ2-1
TGTGCCAGCAGTGCCTTCGGACTAGACGATGAGCAGTTCTTC
CASSAFGLDDEQFF
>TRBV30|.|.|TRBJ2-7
TGTGCCTGGGGGGTAGGAGGGAGTACCTACGAGCAGTACTTC
CAWGVGGSTYEQYF
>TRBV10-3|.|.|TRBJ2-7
TGTGCCATCAGTGAGGCCCGCGAGCAGTACTTC
CAISEAREQYF
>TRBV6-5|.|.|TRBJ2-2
TGTGCCAGCAGTTACTCGAGGCAGGGATACGGGGAGCTGTTTTTT
CASSYSRQGYGELFF
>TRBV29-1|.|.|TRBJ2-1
TGCAGCGCCCAAGGGGGGGCTTACAATGAGCAGTTCTTC
CSAQGGAYNEQFF
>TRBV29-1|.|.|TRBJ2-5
TGCAGCGTTGAACCGGGCCAGGGAAGCGAGACCCAGTACTTC
CSVEPGQGSETQYF
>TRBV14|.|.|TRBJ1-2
TGTGCCAGCAGCCAAGAACATTATGGCTACACCTTC
CASSQEHYGYTF
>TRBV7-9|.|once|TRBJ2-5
TGTGCCAGCAGCTCGGACTTCAGGGGCGGCCAAGAGACCCAGTACTTC
CASSSDFRGGQETQYF
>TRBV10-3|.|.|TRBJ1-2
TGTGCCATCAGGGCGACAGAATCCGCCTATGGCTACACCTTC
CAIRATESAYGYTF
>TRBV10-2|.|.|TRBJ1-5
TGCGCCAGCAGTGAAGAGAATCAGCCCCAGCATTTT
CASSEENQPQHF
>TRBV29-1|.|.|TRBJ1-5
TGCAGCGTAGGGGGGAGCAATCAGCCCCAGCATTTT
CSVGGSNQPQHF
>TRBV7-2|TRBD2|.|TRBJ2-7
TGTGCCAGCAGCCTTCGGACTAGCCGTCTCGAGCAGTACTTC
CASSLRTSRLEQYF
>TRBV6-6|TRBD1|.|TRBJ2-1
TGTGCCAGCAGTCCCCCGGGACAGACCAATGAGCAGTTCTTC
CASSPPGQTNEQFF
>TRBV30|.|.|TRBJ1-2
TGTGCCTGGGACCGACAAAACTATGGCTACACCTTC
CAWDRQNYGYTF
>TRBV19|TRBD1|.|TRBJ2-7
TGTGCCAGCTCCGGGACAGGGTCCTACGAGCAGTACTTC
CASSGTGSYEQYF
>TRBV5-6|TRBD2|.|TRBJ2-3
TGTGCCAGCAGCCTTGAGGGTGGCGGGAGGGCCGGTACGCAGTATTTT
CASSLEGGGRAGTQYF
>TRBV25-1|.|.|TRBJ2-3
TGTGCCAGCAGTTTGACAGATACGCAGTATTTT
CASSLTDTQYF
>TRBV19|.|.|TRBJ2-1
TGTGCCAGTAGTACCTCCCTAAATGAGCAGTTCTTC
CASSTSLNEQFF
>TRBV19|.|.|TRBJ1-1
TGTGCCAGTAGTATTCCGCGGGGGAACACTGAAGCTTTCTTT
CASSIPRGNTEAFF
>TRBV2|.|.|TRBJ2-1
TGTGCCAGCAGTGAAGACGGGAGCTCCTACAATGAGCAGTTCTTC
CASSEDGSSYNEQFF